This is a list of T cell receptor beta chains from one sample in a study of T-cell memory formation after mild COVID-19. Each CDR3 protein gets one entry after TCRdb re-called the 5' RACE reads with MiXCR. Here the sample spans 350,000 or so distinct CDR3 sequences, roughly 13% being singletons. The specimen sequenced was PBMCs or a T cell subset sorted from them (not recorded which). These receptors all come from a man between 18 and 29 years old who had mild COVID-19 (a few samples of this study predate the infection). Cell type and time point are not known. Both conserved end residues are part of each CDR3. The D gene is left open where the match is weak. For some rows the clone size is stated as once, few or many, or as a class when expanded; others skip it.

clone size: NA; D gene: NA; V gene: TRBV20-1; J gene: TRBJ1-2; CDR3 protein: CSARTDYGYTF; CDR3 DNA: TGCAGTGCCCGGACCGATTATGGCTACACCTTC
clone size: NA; D gene: NA; V gene: TRBV7-2; J gene: TRBJ2-5; CDR3 protein: CASRPHDRGKTQYF; CDR3 DNA: TGTGCCAGCAGACCCCACGACCGGGGCAAGACCCAGTACTTC
clone size: few; D gene: NA; V gene: TRBV7-2; J gene: TRBJ2-3; CDR3 protein: CASSWAGVGSTDTQYF; CDR3 DNA: TGTGCCAGCAGCTGGGCGGGTGTGGGTAGCACAGATACGCAGTATTTT
clone size: NA; D gene: TRBD2; V gene: TRBV20-1; J gene: TRBJ2-2; CDR3 protein: CSARVWTSAVGELFF; CDR3 DNA: TGCAGTGCTAGAGTGTGGACTAGCGCGGTCGGGGAGCTGTTTTTT
clone size: few; D gene: NA; V gene: TRBV24-1; J gene: TRBJ1-3; CDR3 protein: CATSDPQSGGNTIYF; CDR3 DNA: TGTGCCACCAGTGATCCGCAATCCGGAGGAAACACCATATATTTT
clone size: many; D gene: NA; V gene: TRBV7-2; J gene: TRBJ2-3; CDR3 protein: CASSPSLRRDTQYF; CDR3 DNA: TGTGCCAGCAGCCCGTCTCTCCGGCGCGATACGCAGTATTTT
clone size: few; D gene: NA; V gene: TRBV7-6; J gene: TRBJ2-5; CDR3 protein: CASRRTYQRSQETQYF; CDR3 DNA: TGTGCCAGCAGGCGGACTTATCAGCGGAGCCAAGAGACCCAGTACTTC
clone size: few; D gene: NA; V gene: TRBV7-9; J gene: TRBJ1-5; CDR3 protein: CASSFAGGNQPQHF; CDR3 DNA: TGTGCCAGCAGCTTCGCAGGGGGCAATCAGCCCCAGCATTTT
clone size: NA; D gene: TRBD1; V gene: TRBV25-1; J gene: TRBJ2-7; CDR3 protein: CASSAGQLRYEQYF; CDR3 DNA: TGTGCCAGCAGTGCGGGACAGTTACGCTACGAGCAGTACTTC
clone size: few; D gene: NA; V gene: TRBV30; J gene: TRBJ2-7; CDR3 protein: CAWKTGGEQYF; CDR3 DNA: TGTGCCTGGAAAACGGGTGGCGAGCAGTACTTC
clone size: NA; D gene: TRBD1; V gene: TRBV20-1; J gene: TRBJ1-1; CDR3 protein: CSARRDRQNTEAFF; CDR3 DNA: TGCAGTGCTAGGAGGGACAGACAGAACACTGAAGCTTTCTTT
clone size: many; D gene: NA; V gene: TRBV5-1; J gene: TRBJ2-2; CDR3 protein: CASKRQTDTGELFF; CDR3 DNA: TGCGCCAGCAAGCGGCAGACGGACACCGGGGAGCTGTTTTTT
clone size: NA; D gene: TRBD2; V gene: TRBV4-2; J gene: TRBJ2-2; CDR3 protein: CASSQVGFARGGDDGNTGELFF; CDR3 DNA: TGTGCCAGCAGCCAAGTGGGGTTCGCGAGGGGAGGGGACGACGGGAACACCGGGGAGCTGTTTTTT
clone size: NA; D gene: NA; V gene: TRBV7-2; J gene: TRBJ2-1; CDR3 protein: CASSPGLPGPYNEQFF; CDR3 DNA: TGTGCCAGCAGCCCGGGACTGCCGGGCCCCTACAATGAGCAGTTCTTC
clone size: NA; D gene: NA; V gene: TRBV7-2; J gene: TRBJ2-4; CDR3 protein: CASSLGHRQYIQYF; CDR3 DNA: TGTGCCAGCAGCTTAGGGCACCGGCAATACATTCAGTACTTC
clone size: NA; D gene: TRBD1; V gene: TRBV4-3; J gene: TRBJ2-5; CDR3 protein: CASSQESLGQGAGETQYF; CDR3 DNA: TGCGCCAGCAGCCAAGAGAGCCTGGGACAGGGGGCTGGAGAGACCCAGTACTTC
clone size: few; D gene: NA; V gene: TRBV12-3/TRBV12-4; J gene: TRBJ2-2; CDR3 protein: CASRTGLNTGELFF; CDR3 DNA: TGTGCCAGCAGGACAGGTCTTAACACCGGGGAGCTGTTTTTT
clone size: few; D gene: NA; V gene: TRBV5-1; J gene: TRBJ2-5; CDR3 protein: CASSLRSGGDFQETQYF; CDR3 DNA: TGCGCCAGCAGCTTGAGGTCCGGGGGCGATTTCCAAGAGACCCAGTACTTC
clone size: many; D gene: NA; V gene: TRBV10-3; J gene: TRBJ2-3; CDR3 protein: CAITINNTDTQYF; CDR3 DNA: TGTGCCATCACGATAAACAACACAGATACGCAGTATTTT
clone size: NA; D gene: NA; V gene: TRBV10-3; J gene: TRBJ1-1; CDR3 protein: CAISSQGDPTEAFF; CDR3 DNA: TGTGCCATCAGTTCACAGGGTGATCCGACTGAAGCTTTCTTT
clone size: NA; D gene: TRBD1; V gene: TRBV24-1; J gene: TRBJ1-2; CDR3 protein: CATSDGQGYGYTF; CDR3 DNA: TGTGCCACCAGTGATGGACAGGGGTATGGCTACACCTTC
clone size: few; D gene: NA; V gene: TRBV4-3; J gene: TRBJ2-1; CDR3 protein: CASSQDIWAAYNEQFF; CDR3 DNA: TGCGCCAGCAGCCAAGATATATGGGCGGCCTACAATGAGCAGTTCTTC
clone size: NA; D gene: NA; V gene: TRBV5-6; J gene: TRBJ2-2; CDR3 protein: CASSLKGTGELFF; CDR3 DNA: TGTGCCAGCAGCTTGAAAGGGACCGGGGAGCTGTTTTTT
clone size: few; D gene: NA; V gene: TRBV30; J gene: TRBJ2-7; CDR3 protein: CAWSVTGAYEQYF; CDR3 DNA: TGTGCCTGGAGTGTAACGGGGGCCTACGAGCAGTACTTC
clone size: many; D gene: NA; V gene: TRBV6-5; J gene: TRBJ2-6; CDR3 protein: CASSYRGTGANVLTF; CDR3 DNA: TGTGCCAGCAGTTACCGGGGTACTGGGGCCAACGTCCTGACTTTC
clone size: NA; D gene: NA; V gene: TRBV6-5; J gene: TRBJ2-3; CDR3 protein: CASSYFPTTASTDTQYF; CDR3 DNA: TGTGCCAGCAGTTATTTTCCAACAACAGCTAGCACAGATACGCAGTATTTT